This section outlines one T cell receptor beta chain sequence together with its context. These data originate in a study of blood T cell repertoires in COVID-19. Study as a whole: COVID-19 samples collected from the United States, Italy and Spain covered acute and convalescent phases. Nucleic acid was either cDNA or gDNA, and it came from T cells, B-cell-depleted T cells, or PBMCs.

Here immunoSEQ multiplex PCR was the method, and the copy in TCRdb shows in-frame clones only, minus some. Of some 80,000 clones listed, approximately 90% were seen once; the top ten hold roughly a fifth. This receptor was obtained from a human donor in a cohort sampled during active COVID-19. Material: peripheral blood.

CDR3 in amino acids: CASSLSASGSYEQYF. In nucleotides, the CDR3 is TGTGCCAGCAGCTTGTCCGCCTCGGGGAGTTACGAGCAGTACTTC. The chain links TRBV5-4 to TRBJ2-7, with a weak D call TRBD2 (5 bases). With 1 base removed from V and 4 bases from J, the gap between germline ends came to 15 bases. Germline CDR1 and CDR2: SGHNT and YYREEE (reference sequence). The CDR3 is 15 residues long.